The clone carrying this TCR beta chain appeared a few times. Between the trimmed V and J ends, which lost 2 bases and 0 bases, there was a span of 8 bases. Per the germline V gene, CDR1 is SGHTA and CDR2 is FQGNSA. This CDR3 region has 15 residues. The data derive from a study of blood T cell repertoires in COVID-19. Overall study: The samples span acute and convalescent COVID-19 from the United States, Italy and Spain. From T cells, B-cell-depleted T cells, or PBMCs came the material, which was cDNA or gDNA.

Methods used by the authors: Scientists estimated how many nucleated cells there were by amplifying reference gene primers. Only in-frame clones appear in the TCRdb table, and some are missing; sequencing was by immunoSEQ multiplex PCR. The V and J calls and clone size were taken over from that table, and D and trimming were inferred from the DNA. The table records 55,000 to 70,000 clones, about 87% of them present only once. Sequencing used peripheral blood. The gene calls are TRBV7-2 and TRBJ2-1; D is undetermined. The TCR comes from a man in his 60s with acute or convalescent COVID-19. DNA for the CDR3: TGTGCCAGCAGCTTAATTGTTAGCTCCTACAATGAGCAGTTCTTC. Translation gives CASSLIVSSYNEQFF. Full variable domain (remainder filled in from reference TRBV7-2 and TRBJ2-1): GAGVSQSPSNKVTEKGKDVELRCDPISGHTALYWYRQSLGQGLEFLIYFQGNSAPDKSGLPSDRFSAERTGGSVSTLTIQRTQQEDSAVYLCASSLIVSSYNEQFFGPGTRLTVL.